This TCR beta chain was observed in a study of shared clonotypes between healthy human individuals. The germline gives CDR1 DFQATT, CDR2 SNEGSKA (reference sequence). The CDR3 extends over 11 amino acids. Method: immunoSEQ multiplex PCR; TCRdb's copy keeps in-frame clones and lacks some. The data hold fewer than 3 million clones, with 85% to 95% observed a single time. Worth noting for this clone: Its antigen is still unknown.

General observations from the study: Among the subsets, naive ones generally showed larger estimated richness than memory ones.

This sequence joins TRBV20-1 and TRBJ1-1; tentatively, D is TRBD1 (5 bases). Sequencing was carried out using naive CD4+ T cells from PBMCs. Indicated subset: CD45RA+ positively selected. The source of this sequence is a man between 18 and 35 years old in good health. Some clones in this sample may be carry-over from other donors' samples. The CDR3 DNA is TGCATTTCGCAGCGGGGCGCTGAAGCTTTCTTT. Amino acid sequence: CISQRGAEAFF.